This TCR beta chain was identified during a study of T cells in Graves' hyperthyroidism and ophthalmopathy. Study-level results: Most thyroid clonotypes expanded above 0.001 were also detected in blood. Ophthalmopathy was separated from stable hyperthyroidism by a 13 V-J model.

With regard to this clonotype: Its antigen is unidentified.

Patients between 18 and 65 years old had hyperthyroidism, newly diagnosed and lasting under 2 months. Every diagnosis used clinical symptoms, serum thyroxine and TRAb, thyroid ultrasound and orbital computed tomography. The CDR3 loop spans 16 amino acids. J lost 5 bases, V lost 1 base, and 10 bases had no gene match. CDR1 is SGDLS, CDR2 YYNGEE, per germline. The investigators amplified TCR beta CDR3 regions from RNA transcripts. Using the HTBI primer set, a first-round RT-PCR was run on the TCR CDR3. TCRdb recomputed calls from the multiplex PCR reads with MiXCR, one row per CDR3 protein. Altogether 500,000 to 600,000 distinct CDR3 sequences are present, around 42% being singletons, with the ten largest covering about 7.8%.

This TCR came from a woman between 18 and 29 years old with Graves' hyperthyroidism. Sample: peripheral blood or thyroid tissue (not recorded which). This chain uses TRBV9 with TRBJ2-5; TRBD1 aligns across 8 bases. The CDR3 bases are TGTGCCAGCAGCGTAACCGGCGGACAGGGTGATGAGACCCAGTACTTC. It translates to CASSVTGGQGDETQYF.